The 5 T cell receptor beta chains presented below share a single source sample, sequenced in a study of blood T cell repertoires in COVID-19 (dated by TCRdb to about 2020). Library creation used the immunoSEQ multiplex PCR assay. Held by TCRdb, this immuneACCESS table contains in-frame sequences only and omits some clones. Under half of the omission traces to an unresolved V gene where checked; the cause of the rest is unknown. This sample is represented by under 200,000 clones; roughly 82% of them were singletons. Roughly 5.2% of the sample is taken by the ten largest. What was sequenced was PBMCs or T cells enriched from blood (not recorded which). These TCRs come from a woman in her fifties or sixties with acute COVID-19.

CDR3 protein: CASSWTGDYEQYV. The DNA for the CDR3 is TGTGCCAGCAGCTGGACAGGGGATTACGAGCAGTACGTC. This chain uses TRBV7-8 with TRBJ2-7, with 9 bases lining up with TRBD1. V lost 4 bases and J lost 4; bases outside the gene matches: 2. The CDR3 length is 13 residues. Germline CDR1 is SGHVS and CDR2 is FQNEAQ.

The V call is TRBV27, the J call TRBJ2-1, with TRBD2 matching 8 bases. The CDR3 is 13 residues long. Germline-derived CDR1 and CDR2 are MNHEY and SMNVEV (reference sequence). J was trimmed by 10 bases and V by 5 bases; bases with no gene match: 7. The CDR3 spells CASSREERGEQFF. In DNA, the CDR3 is TGTGCCAGCAGTAGAGAAGAGCGGGGGGAGCAGTTCTTC.

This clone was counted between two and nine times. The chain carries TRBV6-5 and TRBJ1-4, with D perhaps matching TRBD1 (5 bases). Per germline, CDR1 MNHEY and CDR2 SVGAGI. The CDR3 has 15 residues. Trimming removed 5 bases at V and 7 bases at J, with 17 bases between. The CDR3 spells CASSTEGRGSEKLFF. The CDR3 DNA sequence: TGTGCCAGCAGTACGGAGGGTAGGGGTAGTGAAAAACTGTTTTTT.

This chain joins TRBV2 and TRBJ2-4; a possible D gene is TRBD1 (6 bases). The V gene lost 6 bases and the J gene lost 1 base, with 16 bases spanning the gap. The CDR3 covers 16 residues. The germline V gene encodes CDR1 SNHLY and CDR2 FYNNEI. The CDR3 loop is CASRLDSSTAKNIQYF. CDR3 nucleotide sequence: TGTGCCAGCAGATTGGACAGCTCCACCGCCAAAAACATTCAGTACTTC.

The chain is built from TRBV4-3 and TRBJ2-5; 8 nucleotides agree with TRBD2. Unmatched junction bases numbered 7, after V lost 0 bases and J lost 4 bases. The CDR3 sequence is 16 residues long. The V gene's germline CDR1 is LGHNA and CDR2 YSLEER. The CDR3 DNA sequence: TGCGCCAGCAGCCAAGATCTTCGGGAGGGAGGAGAGACCCAGTACTTC. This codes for CASSQDLREGGETQYF.